The T cell receptor (beta chain) described here comes from a study of blood T cell repertoires in COVID-19. For the study at large: Collection of acute and convalescent COVID-19 samples took place in the United States, Italy and Spain. In each case, the material was cDNA or gDNA derived from T cells, B-cell-depleted T cells, or PBMCs.

As originally analysed: Estimation of nucleated cell counts was performed using reference gene primer amplification. The repertoire was sequenced with immunoSEQ multiplex PCR; TCRdb's copy has only in-frame clones and lacks some. Clone size and the V and J calls come from that table; the DNA yielded D and trimming. The profile shows approximately 280,000 clones, roughly 86% of them singletons. The sequence came from a young man with active or convalescent COVID-19. The sequencing sample was made of peripheral blood.

The DNA for the CDR3 is TGTGCTAGTGGTTTGTTGGGCCCAAAAAACATTCAGTACTTC. This encodes CASGLLGPKNIQYF. The chain employs TRBV12-5 and TRBJ2-4, with D unclear. Deletions cut 2 bases from V and 4 bases from J, with 9 bases between. Per the germline V gene, CDR1 is LGHNT and CDR2 is FRNRAP. This CDR3 has 14 amino acids. The variable domain in full, with the rest retrieved from reference TRBV12-5 and TRBJ2-4, is DARVTQTPRHKVTEMGQEVTMRCQPILGHNTVFWYRQTMMQGLELLAYFRNRAPLDDSGMPKDRFSAEMPDATLATLKIQPSEPRDSAVYFCASGLLGPKNIQYFGAGTRLSVL.